The T cell receptor beta chain under discussion was sequenced for a study of blood T cells in healthy people across ages. The CDR3 covers 13 residues. V lost 0 bases, J lost 7 bases, and 7 bases lay in between. Germline V gives CDR1 MNHNS, CDR2 SASEGT. Through a sample-barcoded 5' primer and a J-beta primer mix, a second PCR was run for 7 to 11 cycles. TCRdb analysed the 5' RACE reads with MiXCR anew, one entry per CDR3 protein. The sample shows 590,000 or so distinct CDR3 sequences, about 30% of them seen only once. This clonotype came up many times. The genes are TRBV6-1 and TRBJ1-5; no clear D. This TCR was sampled from an elderly woman in good health. The sample taken for sequencing was blood. The DNA for the CDR3 is TGTGCCAGCAGTGAAGCGCCGGCCCAGCCCCAGCATTTT. Its protein product is CASSEAPAQPQHF.